This TCR beta chain was identified in a study of blood T cell repertoires in COVID-19. For the study at large: Samples representing acute and convalescent COVID-19 were sourced from the United States, Italy and Spain. Sample material is recorded as cDNA or gDNA derived from T cells, B-cell-depleted T cells, or PBMCs.

Under the authors' procedure: From reference gene primer amplification, estimates of nucleated cell counts were derived. Clones were read by immunoSEQ multiplex PCR, and TCRdb kept only the in-frame ones, dropping some. That table furnishes V, J and clone size, whereas the DNA furnished D and trimming. The sample yields 65,000 to 85,000 clones, more than 80% seen once. V was pared by 5 bases and J by 4 bases, with 3 bases of the junction left unmatched. CDR3 length: 13 residues. The germline V gene has CDR1 MNHEY and CDR2 SVGAGI. The specimen was peripheral blood. This TCR derives from a woman aged 55-75 years with acute or convalescent COVID-19. This sequence joins TRBV6-5 and TRBJ1-2; TRBD1 aligns across 8 bases. CDR3 DNA: TGTGCCAGCAGTAGGACAGGGAGCTATGGCTACACCTTC. As protein: CASSRTGSYGYTF.